This record concerns one TCR beta chain sequence. These data originate in a study of blood T cell repertoires in COVID-19. As for the study in general: Samples taken during acute and convalescent COVID-19 were collected in the United States, Italy and Spain.

This CDR3 region has 14 residues. The junction had 8 bases not matched to a gene; V was cut back by 3 bases and J by 6 bases. The germline V gene has CDR1 SGHRS and CDR2 YFSETQ. The authors' processing: Amplified reference gene primers provided the basis for estimating nucleated cell counts. Repertoires were generated with immunoSEQ multiplex PCR, while TCRdb's copy carries only in-frame clones and drops some. Clone size and the V and J calls come from that table; the DNA yielded D and trimming. Of over 150,000 clones listed, 76% are singletons. Sequenced sample: peripheral blood. The V call is TRBV5-1, the J call TRBJ2-7, with 8 bases matching TRBD2. This clonotype was obtained from a woman older than 75 with acute or convalescent COVID-19. CDR3 in amino acids: CASSSGLAPLEQYF. DNA of the CDR3: TGCGCCAGCAGCTCCGGACTAGCTCCCCTCGAGCAGTACTTC.